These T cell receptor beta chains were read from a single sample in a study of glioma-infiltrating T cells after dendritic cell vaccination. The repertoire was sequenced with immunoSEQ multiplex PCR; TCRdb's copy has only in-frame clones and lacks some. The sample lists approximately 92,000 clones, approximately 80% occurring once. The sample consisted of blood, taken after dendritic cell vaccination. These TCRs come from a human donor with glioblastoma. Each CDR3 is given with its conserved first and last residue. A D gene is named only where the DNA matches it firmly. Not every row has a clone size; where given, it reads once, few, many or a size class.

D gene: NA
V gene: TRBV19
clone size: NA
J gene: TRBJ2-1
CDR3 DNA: TGTGCCAGTAGTATTCGTCTACAGCCCTACAATGAGCAGTTCTTC
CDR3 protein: CASSIRLQPYNEQFF

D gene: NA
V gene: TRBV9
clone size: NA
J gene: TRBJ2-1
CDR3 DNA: TGTGCCAGCAACACAGGGGGGGCCTCTTTTAATGAGCAGTTCTTC
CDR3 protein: CASNTGGASFNEQFF

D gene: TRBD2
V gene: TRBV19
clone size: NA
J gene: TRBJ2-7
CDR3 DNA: TGTGCCAGTAGTATAGCGGGGGCTAGCGGGGGTGACACCTCCTACGAGCAGTACTTC
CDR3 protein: CASSIAGASGGDTSYEQYF

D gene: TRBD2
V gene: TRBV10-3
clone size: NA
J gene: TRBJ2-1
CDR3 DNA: TGTGCCATCAGTGAGTGGCTAGCGGGAGTTCGCAATGAGCAGTTCTTC
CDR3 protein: CAISEWLAGVRNEQFF

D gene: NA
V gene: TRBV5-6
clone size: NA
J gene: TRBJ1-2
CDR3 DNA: TGTGCCAGCAGCTTAGGGGCCGGACACTATGGCTACACCTTC
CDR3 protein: CASSLGAGHYGYTF

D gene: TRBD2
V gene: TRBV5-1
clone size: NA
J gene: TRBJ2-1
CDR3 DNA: TGCGCCAGCAGCCCCTTGGGGCTAGCGGGGCTCTCCTACAATGAGCAGTTCTTC
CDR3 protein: CASSPLGLAGLSYNEQFF

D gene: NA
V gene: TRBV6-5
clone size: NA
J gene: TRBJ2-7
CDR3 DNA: TGTGCCAGCAGTTTCTCGCACCCGAGACAGGCATACGAGCAGTACTTC
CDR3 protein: CASSFSHPRQAYEQYF

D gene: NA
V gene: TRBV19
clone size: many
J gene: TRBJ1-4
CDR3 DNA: TGTGCCAGTAGTATGGACAGCCTCTCAAATGAAAAACTGTTTTTT
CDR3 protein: CASSMDSLSNEKLFF

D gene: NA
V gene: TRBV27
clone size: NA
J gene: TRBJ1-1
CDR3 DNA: TGTGCCAGCTCAGACTTTCAGGGCACTGAAGCTTTCTTT
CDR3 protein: CASSDFQGTEAFF

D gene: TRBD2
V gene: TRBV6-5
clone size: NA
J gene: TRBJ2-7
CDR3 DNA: TGTGCCAGCAGTCGGACTAGCGGCGTATACGAGCAGTACTTC
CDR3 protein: CASSRTSGVYEQYF

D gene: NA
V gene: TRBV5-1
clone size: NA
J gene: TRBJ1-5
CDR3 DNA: TGCGCCAACACAATCCCCCCAGGAACGAGAGATCAGCCCCAGCATTTT
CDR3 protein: CANTIPPGTRDQPQHF

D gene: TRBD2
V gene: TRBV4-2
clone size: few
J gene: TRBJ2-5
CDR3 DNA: TGTGCCAGCAGCCAAGATCGGGGGGAAGCGGGAGGGTTGGGATTCCAAGAGACCCAGTACTTC
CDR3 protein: CASSQDRGEAGGLGFQETQYF

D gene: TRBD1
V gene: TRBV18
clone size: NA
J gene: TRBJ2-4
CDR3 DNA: TGTGCCAGCTCACCACCGGGACAGGAACCAAACATTCAGTACTTC
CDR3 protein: CASSPPGQEPNIQYF

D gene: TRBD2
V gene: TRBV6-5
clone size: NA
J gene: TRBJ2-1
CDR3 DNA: TGTGCCAGCAGTCGACTCGGGACTAGTTGGAATGAGCAGTTCTTC
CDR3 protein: CASSRLGTSWNEQFF

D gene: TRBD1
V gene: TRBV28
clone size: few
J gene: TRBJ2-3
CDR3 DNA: TGTGCCAGCGTTACAGGGGGTTGGGCGGGGTGGCGCACAGATACGCAGTATTTT
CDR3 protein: CASVTGGWAGWRTDTQYF

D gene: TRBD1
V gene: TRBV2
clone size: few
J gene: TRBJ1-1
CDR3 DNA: TGTGCCAGCAGACCGACAGGGTTGAACACTGAAGCTTTCTTT
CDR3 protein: CASRPTGLNTEAFF

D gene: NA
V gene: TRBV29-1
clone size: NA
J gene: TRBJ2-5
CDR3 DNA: TGCAGCGTTGATCCCCGGGAAGAGACCCAGTACTTC
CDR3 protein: CSVDPREETQYF

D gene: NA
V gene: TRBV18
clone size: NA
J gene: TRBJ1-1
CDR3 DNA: TGTGCCAGCTCACAGAGCTTGAACACTGAAGCTTTCTTT
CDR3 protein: CASSQSLNTEAFF

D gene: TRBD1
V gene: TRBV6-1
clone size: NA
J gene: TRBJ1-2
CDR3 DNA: TGTGCCAGCAGTTCCCGGACAGGGTGGATACAAGGCTACACCTTC
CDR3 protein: CASSSRTGWIQGYTF

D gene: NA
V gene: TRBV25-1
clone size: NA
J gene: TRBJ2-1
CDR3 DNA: TGTGCCAGCAGCGCTACCCTAAACGCCCCCAATGAGCAGTTCTTC
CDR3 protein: CASSATLNAPNEQFF

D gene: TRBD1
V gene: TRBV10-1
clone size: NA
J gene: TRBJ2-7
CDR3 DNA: TGCGCCAGCAGTGAGTCGAAGGGACAGGGGAAGTACGAGCAGTACTTC
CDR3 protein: CASSESKGQGKYEQYF

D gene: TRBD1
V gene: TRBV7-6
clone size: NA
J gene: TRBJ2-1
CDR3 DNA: TGTGCCAGCAGTTCCGGACAGGGGGCGGTCAATGAGCAGTTCTTC
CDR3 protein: CASSSGQGAVNEQFF

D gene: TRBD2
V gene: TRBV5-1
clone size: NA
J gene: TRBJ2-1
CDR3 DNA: TGCGCCAGCAGCTTGGGTGTTCTAGCGGACAAGTACAATGAGCAGTTCTTC
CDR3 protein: CASSLGVLADKYNEQFF

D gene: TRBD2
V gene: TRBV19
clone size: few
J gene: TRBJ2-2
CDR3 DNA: TGTGCCAGTAGTATAGGGGTAGCGGGACGCACCGGGGAGCTGTTTTTT
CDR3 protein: CASSIGVAGRTGELFF

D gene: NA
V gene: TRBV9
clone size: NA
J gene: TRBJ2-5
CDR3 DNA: TGTGCCAGCAGCGAGGGACTTCCTATTTACCAAGAGACCCAGTACTTC
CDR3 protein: CASSEGLPIYQETQYF

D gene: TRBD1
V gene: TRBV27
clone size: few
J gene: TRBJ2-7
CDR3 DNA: TGTGCCAGCAGTCAAACCCCCGGGACAGGGATGGACCTCCTCTACGAGCAGTACTTC
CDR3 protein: CASSQTPGTGMDLLYEQYF

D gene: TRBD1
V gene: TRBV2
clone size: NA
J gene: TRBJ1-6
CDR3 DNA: TGTGCCAGCAGTGAGGACAGGGGGGTCTATAATTCACCCCTCCACTTT
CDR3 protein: CASSEDRGVYNSPLHF

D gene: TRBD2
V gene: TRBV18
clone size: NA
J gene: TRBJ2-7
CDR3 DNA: TGTGCCAGCTCTAGCGGGGGCTCCTACGAGCAGTACTTC
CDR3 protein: CASSSGGSYEQYF

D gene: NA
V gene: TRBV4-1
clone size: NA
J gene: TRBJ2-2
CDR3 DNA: TGCGCCAGCAGCCAAGTTGACAGAGCGAACACCGGGGAGCTGTTTTTT
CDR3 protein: CASSQVDRANTGELFF